This T cell receptor (beta chain) was sequenced for a study of shared clonotypes between healthy human individuals. Germline assignment: CDR1 SNHLY and CDR2 FYNNEI. Trimming cost V 9 bases and J 6 bases; bases outside gene matches: 16. The CDR3 has 16 amino acids. TCRdb keeps only in-frame clones here, not all; method: immunoSEQ multiplex PCR. The sample contains a few hundred thousand clones, 70% to 85% of which appear only once. The receptor comes from a woman aged 40 to 55 in good health. Some clones in this sample may be carry-over from other donors' samples. Sequenced sample: PBMCs. The chain uses TRBV2 and TRBJ2-7, with 11 positions matching TRBD2. CDR3 protein: CARRRVTSGSIGEQYF. CDR3 coding DNA: TGTGCCAGACGGAGAGTTACTAGCGGGAGTATCGGCGAGCAGTACTTC.